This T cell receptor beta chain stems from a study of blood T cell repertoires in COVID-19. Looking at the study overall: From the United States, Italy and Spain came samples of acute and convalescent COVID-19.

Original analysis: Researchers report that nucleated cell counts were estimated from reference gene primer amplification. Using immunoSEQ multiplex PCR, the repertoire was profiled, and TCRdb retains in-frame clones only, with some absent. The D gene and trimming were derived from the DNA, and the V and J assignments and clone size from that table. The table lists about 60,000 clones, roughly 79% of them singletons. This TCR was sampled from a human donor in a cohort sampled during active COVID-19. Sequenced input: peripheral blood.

The chain's CDR3 is CASSLGTGPYEQYF. The CDR3 DNA reads as TGTGCCAGCAGCTTAGGGACAGGGCCGTACGAGCAGTACTTC. This chain connects TRBV11-3 to TRBJ2-7; 8 nucleotides align to TRBD1. The CDR3 has 14 residues. Germline V lookup: CDR1 SGHNT, CDR2 YENEEA. V gave up 1 base and J gave up 4 bases; unmatched junction bases: 3.